Sequencing of this T cell receptor beta chain was carried out in a study of beta chain features in type 1 diabetes. Findings and limits, study-wide: Lower insertion and higher deletion counts appeared at VDJ junctions in type 1 diabetes patients. Type 1 diabetes patients had TCRB CDR3s that were shorter (moderately but significantly so) in all four CD4+ subsets.

V was clipped by 3 bases and J by 5 bases; unmatched bases: 23. This CDR3 contains 21 residues. Reverse transcription of all isolated RNA meant that expressed TCRB transcripts were sequenced. Clones were sequenced by immunoSEQ multiplex PCR, and TCRdb holds only the in-frame ones, with some missing. The sample has 250,000 to 350,000 clones, 13% to 15% seen once. For this clone: Its antigen is not known.

This sequence originates from a man between 25 and 39 years old with type 1 diabetes. The chain has TRBV23-1 and TRBJ2-1; TRBD2 aligns across 9 bases. Being an ORF, TRBV23-1 has a function that is uncertain. The sample consisted of naive CD4+ T cells from blood. In DNA, the CDR3 is TGCGCCAGCAGTCACCTCCTCGAGGGCGGGAGGGCCCGGTTGGAAAACAATGAGCAGTTCTTC. Its protein product is CASSHLLEGGRARLENNEQFF.